The 16 T cell receptor beta chains in this list originate from one sample, sequenced in a study of blood T cell repertoires in COVID-19. Generated by immunoSEQ multiplex PCR, the TCRdb table keeps only in-frame clones and is missing some. The profile covers some 210,000 clones, with roughly 87% appearing a single time and 10% to 13% taken by the ten largest. The specimen was PBMCs or T cells enriched from blood (not recorded which). The source is a man between 18 and 29 years old with acute COVID-19.

For the CDR3, the DNA is TGTGCCAGCACCGGGAGGCAACGGGGCTATGGCTACACCTTC. Translation gives CASTGRQRGYGYTF. J is TRBJ1-2 and V is TRBV6-5; D not certain. The germline V gene encodes CDR1 MNHEY and CDR2 SVGAGI. The CDR3 consists of 14 residues. V lost 7 bases and J 4 bases, leaving 16 bases between the germline ends.

V and J are TRBV7-2 and TRBJ1-5; D is undetermined. Deletions cut 3 bases from V and 10 bases from J, with 16 bases between. The CDR3 sequence is 14 residues long. Germline CDR1 SGHTA, CDR2 FQGNSA. CDR3 amino acids: CASSLTDLREPQHF. The CDR3 nucleotides are TGTGCCAGCAGCTTGACGGACCTCCGGGAACCCCAGCATTTT.

The rearrangement links TRBV4-1 to TRBJ2-2, with 7 bases fitting TRBD1. Germline loops: CDR1 MGHRA, CDR2 YSYEKL. The CDR3 loop spans 16 amino acids. The V gene end was trimmed by 0 bases and the J gene end by 5 bases; junction bases not matched to a gene: 6. This chain's CDR3 is CASSQEATGRTGELFF. CDR3 nucleotide sequence: TGCGCCAGCAGCCAAGAAGCGACAGGGAGAACCGGGGAGCTGTTTTTT.

The V and J genes are TRBV11-3 and TRBJ2-3; unclear D gene. Germline V CDR1 and CDR2: SGHNT, YENEEA. The CDR3 is 14 residues long. V lost 5 bases and J lost 0, with 9 bases in between. The DNA for the CDR3 is TGTGCCAGCAGCCCGCTGACTAGCACAGATACGCAGTATTTT. Its protein is CASSPLTSTDTQYF.

V and J are TRBV19 and TRBJ2-7, with D perhaps matching TRBD1 (6 bases). The V gene lost 3 bases and the J gene lost 1 base, with 16 bases spanning the gap. CDR1 and CDR2 from the germline V gene are LNHDA and SQIVND (reference sequence). The CDR3 length is 16 residues. This chain's CDR3 is CASSMGRGPFSYEQYF. The CDR3 coding sequence is TGTGCCAGTAGTATGGGCAGGGGTCCGTTTTCCTACGAGCAGTACTTC.

The chain links TRBV27 to TRBJ1-1, with a weak D call TRBD1 (5 bases). This CDR3 is 14 amino acids long. CDR1 is MNHEY, CDR2 SMNVEV, per germline (reference sequence). Trimming cost V 3 bases and J 0 bases, with 8 bases left between them. This chain's CDR3 is CASSLGGLNTEAFF. CDR3 in DNA: TGTGCCAGCAGTTTGGGGGGTTTGAACACTGAAGCTTTCTTT.

This chain links TRBV7-2 with TRBJ2-7, with 7 bases fitting TRBD2. V was pared by 4 bases and J by 5 bases, with 5 bases of the junction left unmatched. Germline lookup yields CDR1 SGHTA and CDR2 FQGNSA. This CDR3 is built from 13 residues. The CDR3 sequence: CASSWEGSNEQYF. The CDR3, as DNA: TGTGCCAGCAGCTGGGAGGGTAGTAACGAGCAGTACTTC.

V usage is TRBV19 and J usage is TRBJ1-1, with D uncertain. The length of the CDR3 is 12 residues. Germline assignment: CDR1 LNHDA and CDR2 SQIVND (reference sequence). The germline V and J ends were trimmed by 6 bases and 2 bases, with 7 bases remaining between them. CDR3 residues: CASSFPNTEAFF. CDR3 sequence (DNA): TGTGCCAGTAGCTTCCCCAACACTGAAGCTTTCTTT. The variable domain in full, with the rest retrieved from reference TRBV19 and TRBJ1-1, is DGGITQSPKYLFRKEGQNVTLSCEQNLNHDAMYWYRQDPGQGLRLIYYSQIVNDFQKGDIAEGYSVSREKKESFPLTVTSAQKNPTAFYLCASSFPNTEAFFGQGTRLTVV.

The chain has TRBV18 and TRBJ2-1; 8 bases map to TRBD1. Losses at the gene ends were 2 bases for V and 8 bases for J; bases not matched to a gene: 11. The CDR3 runs 16 residues. Germline V gene sequence: CDR1 KGHSH, CDR2 LQKENI. This CDR3 reads CASSPDDRGGFDEQFF. CDR3 sequence (DNA): TGTGCCAGCTCACCAGATGACAGGGGTGGGTTTGATGAGCAGTTCTTC.

The chain combines TRBV6-5 with TRBJ1-2; perhaps TRBD1 as D (6 bases). There are 14 residues in the CDR3. Per germline, CDR1 MNHEY and CDR2 SVGAGI. V was pared by 9 bases and J by 4 bases, with 18 bases between. CDR3 residues: CARTKSDRTYGYTF. Written as DNA, the CDR3 is TGTGCCAGGACTAAAAGTGACAGGACCTATGGCTACACCTTC.

The J gene is TRBJ2-5, the V gene TRBV6-5, with TRBD2 matching over 10 bases. J gave up 5 bases and V 3 bases, and 9 bases lay outside the gene matches. This CDR3 has 16 residues. CDR1 and CDR2 (germline): MNHEY, SVGAGI. CDR3 in amino acids: CASSYTSGRAGETQYF. The CDR3 DNA is TGTGCCAGCAGTTATACGAGCGGGAGGGCCGGGGAGACCCAGTACTTC.

The rearrangement links TRBV7-2 to TRBJ2-5, with TRBD2 identical over 13 bases. From germline, CDR1 is SGHTA and CDR2 FQGNSA. The V gene end was trimmed by 5 bases and the J gene end by 2 bases; junction bases not matched to a gene: 2. This CDR3 contains 15 residues. The CDR3 nucleotides read TGTGCCAGCAGCCCGGGACTAGCGGGACAAGAGACCCAGTACTTC. Amino acids: CASSPGLAGQETQYF. The full variable domain, with the rest looked up from reference TRBV7-2 and TRBJ2-5, is GAGVSQSPSNKVTEKGKDVELRCDPISGHTALYWYRQSLGQGLEFLIYFQGNSAPDKSGLPSDRFSAERTGGSVSTLTIQRTQQEDSAVYLCASSPGLAGQETQYFGPGTRLLVL.

V usage is TRBV28 and J usage is TRBJ2-3, with 9 bases that match TRBD1. Germline CDR1 MDHEN, CDR2 SYDVKM. CDR3 size: 15 residues. V was pared by 6 bases and J by 0 bases, with 4 bases of the junction left unmatched. The CDR3 reads CASRPGTGSTDTQYF. The CDR3 nucleotides are TGTGCCAGCAGACCCGGGACAGGGAGCACAGATACGCAGTATTTT.

In this sample, this clone turned up a few times. As DNA, the CDR3 is TGTGCCAGCTCACGACTAGCGGGAGCTGGCACAGATACGCAGTATTTT. It specifies CASSRLAGAGTDTQYF. The chain couples TRBV9 to TRBJ2-3; 12 nucleotides match TRBD2. V trimming: 7 bases; J trimming: 1 base; junction bases outside the gene matches: 7. The CDR3 loop spans 16 amino acids. Looked up from germline, CDR1 is SGDLS and CDR2 is YYNGEE.

This sequence joins TRBV10-1 and TRBJ2-2; the D gene is possibly TRBD2 (6 bases). Germline V lookup: CDR1 WNHNN, CDR2 SYGVQD (reference sequence). The CDR3 extends over 14 amino acids. V lost 0 bases and J lost 7, with 9 bases in between. This CDR3 reads CASSESGGDGELFF. CDR3 bases: TGCGCCAGCAGTGAGTCCGGGGGAGACGGGGAGCTGTTTTTT.

The rearrangement links TRBV28 to TRBJ1-6, with a possible D match to TRBD1 (6 bases). V gave up 5 bases and J gave up 9 bases, with 20 bases separating them. This CDR3 has 16 residues. CDR1 MDHEN and CDR2 SYDVKM come from the germline V gene. CDR3 protein: CASSRNTGTRGSPLHF. The CDR3 nucleotides read TGTGCCAGCAGTCGCAACACCGGGACCAGGGGTTCACCCCTCCACTTT. Based on the CDR3 plus reference TRBV28 and TRBJ1-6, the full variable domain is DVKVTQSSRYLVKRTGEKVFLECVQDMDHENMFWYRQDPGLGLRLIYFSYDVKMKEKGDIPEGYSVSREKKERFSLILESASTNQTSMYLCASSRNTGTRGSPLHFGNGTRLTVT.